The subject of this entry is one T cell receptor (beta chain). This sample was included in a study of preoperative IRX-2 immunotherapy in early breast cancer. Treatment indicated: preoperative locoregional IRX-2 cytokine immunotherapy. Patients received preoperative, locoregional IRX-2 cytokine immunotherapy in a phase Ib study. TCRdb's table, derived via immunoSEQ multiplex PCR, lists solely in-frame clones and lacks some. The data show around 34,000 clones, less than 90% seen once. Source: lymph node tissue, taken from a patient treated with IRX-2 immunotherapy. The sequence was obtained from a human donor with breast cancer.

CDR3 sequence reads: CASSRGGGSNQPQHF. In DNA form, the CDR3 reads TGCGCCAGCAGCAGGGGGGGAGGAAGCAATCAGCCCCAGCATTTT. J is TRBJ1-5 and V is TRBV5-1; a weak D match, TRBD1 (6 bases). The CDR3 contains 15 residues. Germline V lookup: CDR1 SGHRS, CDR2 YFSETQ. With 4 bases removed from V and 1 base from J, the gap between germline ends came to 12 bases.